Listed below are T cell receptor beta chains from one sample, sequenced in a study of blood T cell repertoires in COVID-19. Here immunoSEQ multiplex PCR was the method, and the copy in TCRdb shows in-frame clones only, minus some. The sample includes a few hundred thousand clones, approximately 86% of them seen just once. The sequenced sample was PBMCs or T cells enriched from blood (not recorded which). These TCRs come from a young woman who had recovered from COVID-19. The CDR3 runs from the conserved cysteine through the conserved F or W. D genes are given only for firm matches. The size field is filled for only some rows; it gives once, few, many or a size class.

TRBJ2-1 | - | - | TRBV30 | CAWQPLGLNNEQFF | TGTGCCTGGCAACCCCTCGGACTAAACAATGAGCAGTTCTTC
TRBJ2-1 | once | TRBD2 | TRBV19 | CASSLLAGVNNEQFF | TGTGCCAGTAGTCTGCTAGCGGGAGTCAACAATGAGCAGTTCTTC
TRBJ2-7 | - | - | TRBV27 | CASSLFPQLGYEQYF | TGTGCCAGCAGTTTATTTCCCCAGCTCGGGTACGAGCAGTACTTC
TRBJ1-5 | - | - | TRBV6-4 | CASSDSIGQPQHF | TGTGCCAGCAGTGACTCGATCGGGCAGCCCCAGCATTTT
TRBJ1-2 | - | - | TRBV27 | CASSRLRTGRDYGYTF | TGTGCCAGCAGTAGGTTGCGAACAGGGAGGGACTATGGCTACACCTTC
TRBJ1-1 | - | TRBD1 | TRBV29-1 | CSVATGGRMNTEAFF | TGCAGCGTTGCCACAGGGGGACGCATGAACACTGAAGCTTTCTTT
TRBJ2-3 | - | TRBD2 | TRBV5-6 | CASSIRLAGDVDTQYF | TGTGCCAGCAGCATACGTCTAGCGGGAGATGTGGATACGCAGTATTTT
TRBJ1-5 | - | - | TRBV28 | CASSLSGSEGQVQPQHF | TGTGCCAGCAGTTTATCCGGGTCAGAGGGTCAAGTTCAGCCCCAGCATTTT
TRBJ1-2 | - | - | TRBV14 | CASKAGGGYGYTF | TGTGCCAGCAAGGCCGGGGGGGGGTATGGCTACACCTTC
TRBJ2-5 | once | TRBD2 | TRBV5-1 | CASTLGTSGMEETQYF | TGCGCCAGCACTTTGGGGACTAGCGGGATGGAAGAGACCCAGTACTTC
TRBJ2-1 | - | - | TRBV9 | CASSDQQGRVYNEQFF | TGTGCCAGCAGCGATCAACAGGGTCGAGTCTACAATGAGCAGTTCTTC
TRBJ2-7 | - | TRBD2 | TRBV6-1 | CASSVPTRGTAGAGEQYF | TGTGCCAGCAGTGTACCAACACGTGGGACGGCGGGAGCAGGTGAGCAGTACTTC
TRBJ2-7 | - | TRBD2 | TRBV4-1 | CASSQDAASGAYEQYF | TGCGCCAGCAGCCAAGATGCGGCTAGCGGAGCCTACGAGCAGTACTTC
TRBJ2-3 | - | - | TRBV7-3 | CASSLTIRGTDTQYF | TGTGCCAGCAGCTTAACTATTCGGGGTACAGATACGCAGTATTTT
TRBJ2-3 | - | TRBD2 | TRBV4-3 | CASSEALGTSGGTDTQYF | TGCGCCAGCAGCGAAGCGTTAGGGACTAGCGGGGGCACAGATACGCAGTATTTT
TRBJ1-5 | - | - | TRBV7-9 | CASSLDGTLSNQPQHF | TGTGCCAGCAGCTTAGACGGGACACTGAGCAATCAGCCCCAGCATTTT
TRBJ1-2 | - | - | TRBV15 | CATSRGTGYGYTF | TGTGCCACCAGCAGAGGCACAGGCTATGGCTACACCTTC
TRBJ1-2 | - | - | TRBV6-2/TRBV6-3 | CASSRQANYGYTF | TGTGCCAGCAGCAGACAGGCTAACTATGGCTACACCTTC
TRBJ1-2 | - | TRBD1 | TRBV28 | CASSFTPGTGENYGYTF | TGTGCCAGCAGTTTTACCCCAGGGACAGGGGAAAACTATGGCTACACCTTC
TRBJ1-1 | few | - | TRBV7-6 | CASSSSRQSEAFF | TGTGCCAGCAGCTCAAGTCGACAGTCCGAAGCTTTCTTT
TRBJ2-1 | - | TRBD1 | TRBV4-2 | CASSQVGQGEDEQFF | TGTGCCAGCAGCCAAGTCGGACAGGGGGAAGATGAGCAGTTCTTC
TRBJ1-3 | - | TRBD1 | TRBV18 | CASSPPYRGRGISGNTIYF | TGTGCCAGCTCACCACCCTACAGGGGGCGCGGGATCTCTGGAAACACCATATATTTT
TRBJ2-1 | once | - | TRBV7-8 | CASSLTIGEQFF | TGTGCCAGCAGCCTGACTATCGGTGAGCAGTTCTTC
TRBJ2-2 | - | - | TRBV5-1 | CASSPESGRGTGELFF | TGCGCCAGCAGCCCGGAGTCCGGTCGTGGCACCGGGGAGCTGTTTTTT
TRBJ1-2 | few | TRBD1 | TRBV4-3 | CASSQDWAGTGSDGYTF | TGCGCCAGCAGCCAAGATTGGGCCGGGACAGGGTCCGACGGCTACACCTTC
TRBJ1-5 | - | TRBD1 | TRBV5-5 | CASSRNLGTGGQPQHF | TGTGCCAGCAGCCGAAATCTTGGGACAGGGGGTCAGCCCCAGCATTTT
TRBJ2-3 | - | TRBD2 | TRBV28 | CASSFLGLAGEADTQYF | TGTGCCAGCAGTTTTTTGGGACTAGCGGGAGAGGCAGATACGCAGTATTTT
TRBJ1-3 | - | - | TRBV15 | CATRHISGNTIYF | TGTGCCACCAGGCACATCTCTGGAAACACCATATATTTT
TRBJ2-4 | once | - | TRBV5-4 | CASSQSGELTPKNIQYF | TGTGCCAGCAGCCAATCGGGAGAGCTAACCCCCAAAAACATTCAGTACTTC
TRBJ2-5 | - | TRBD2 | TRBV19 | CASRPGGNQETQYF | TGTGCCAGTAGGCCGGGAGGGAACCAAGAGACCCAGTACTTC
TRBJ2-3 | - | - | TRBV5-1 | CASSPGLIVSTDTQYF | TGCGCCAGCAGCCCGGGACTGATTGTTAGCACAGATACGCAGTATTTT
TRBJ2-1 | - | - | TRBV20-1 | CSARSGSEFF | TGCAGTGCTAGAAGTGGGAGCGAGTTCTTC
TRBJ1-4 | - | TRBD1 | TRBV10-3 | CAISGRTGSNEKLFF | TGTGCCATCAGTGGGAGGACAGGTTCTAATGAAAAACTGTTTTTT
TRBJ1-1 | - | - | TRBV11-3 | CASSVMGENTEAFF | TGTGCCAGCAGCGTTATGGGAGAGAACACTGAAGCTTTCTTT
TRBJ1-3 | - | TRBD1 | TRBV4-3 | CASSGQGTSGNTIYF | TGCGCCAGCAGCGGACAGGGAACCTCTGGAAACACCATATATTTT
TRBJ1-2 | - | - | TRBV19 | CASSRGFGYTF | TGTGCCAGTAGTCGAGGGTTCGGCTACACCTTC
TRBJ2-5 | once | TRBD2 | TRBV4-2 | CASSQVLSGDQETQYF | TGTGCCAGCAGCCAAGTGTTGAGCGGGGATCAAGAGACCCAGTACTTC
TRBJ1-1 | - | - | TRBV11-1 | CASSLAFDTEAFF | TGTGCCAGCAGCTTAGCTTTCGACACTGAAGCTTTCTTT
TRBJ2-7 | - | TRBD2 | TRBV6-2/TRBV6-3 | CASSTRRLAGNSYEQYF | TGTGCCAGCAGCACCAGGCGACTAGCGGGTAACTCCTACGAGCAGTACTTC
TRBJ2-1 | - | TRBD2 | TRBV5-1 | CASAGTSPINYNEQFF | TGCGCCAGCGCCGGGACTAGCCCGATCAACTACAATGAGCAGTTCTTC
TRBJ2-5 | few | TRBD2 | TRBV19 | CASSTGTSLETQYF | TGTGCCAGTAGTACCGGGACTAGCCTCGAGACCCAGTACTTC
TRBJ2-7 | - | TRBD2 | TRBV6-5 | CASSYSGGLAGEQYF | TGTGCCAGCAGTTACTCGGGGGGCCTAGCGGGTGAGCAGTACTTC
TRBJ1-1 | - | - | TRBV21-1 | CASSRDSHRSMNTEAFF | TGTGCCAGCAGCAGGGACAGCCACCGTTCAATGAACACTGAAGCTTTCTTT
TRBJ2-1 | - | TRBD2 | TRBV19 | CASSSTSGDYNEQFF | TGTGCCAGTAGCTCTACTAGCGGGGATTACAATGAGCAGTTCTTC
TRBJ2-3 | - | - | TRBV7-2 | CASSLVSVVDTQYF | TGTGCCAGCAGCTTAGTGTCCGTCGTAGATACGCAGTATTTT
TRBJ2-3 | - | TRBD2 | TRBV2 | CASSTLAGEVDTQYF | TGTGCCAGCTCGACGCTAGCGGGGGAAGTAGATACGCAGTATTTT
TRBJ2-7 | - | TRBD2 | TRBV7-6 | CASSPRLAGAHEQYF | TGTGCCAGCAGCCCCAGACTAGCGGGAGCCCACGAGCAGTACTTC
TRBJ1-6 | once | - | TRBV6-5 | CASSWAGDNSPLHF | TGTGCCAGCAGTTGGGCAGGGGACAATTCACCCCTCCACTTT
TRBJ2-1 | once | - | TRBV5-6 | CASSFPGLRGYSEQFF | TGTGCCAGCAGCTTCCCGGGACTCCGAGGGTACTCTGAGCAGTTCTTC
TRBJ2-1 | - | TRBD2 | TRBV4-2 | CASSQDARAGAYNEQFF | TGTGCCAGCAGCCAAGACGCGAGAGCGGGAGCGTACAATGAGCAGTTCTTC
TRBJ2-1 | - | TRBD2 | TRBV7-2 | CASSLERGGGGEQFF | TGTGCCAGCAGCTTAGAACGAGGCGGGGGGGGTGAGCAGTTCTTC
TRBJ2-1 | once | - | TRBV5-5 | CASSLGASTSFREQFF | TGTGCCAGCAGCTTGGGTGCTAGTACCTCGTTTAGGGAGCAGTTCTTC